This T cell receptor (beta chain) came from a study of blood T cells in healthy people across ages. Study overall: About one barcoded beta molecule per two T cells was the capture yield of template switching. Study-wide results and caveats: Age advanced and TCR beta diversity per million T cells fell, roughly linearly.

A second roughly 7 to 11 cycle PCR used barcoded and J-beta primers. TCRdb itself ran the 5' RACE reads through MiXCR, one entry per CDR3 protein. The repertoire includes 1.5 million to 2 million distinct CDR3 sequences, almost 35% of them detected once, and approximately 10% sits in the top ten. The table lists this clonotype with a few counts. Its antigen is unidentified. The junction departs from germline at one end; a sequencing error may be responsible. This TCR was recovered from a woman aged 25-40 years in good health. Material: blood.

This chain's CDR3 is CATSPRSGRADTQYF. The CDR3 coding sequence is TGTGCCACCAGCCCTAGGAGCGGGAGGGCAGACACGCAGTATTTT. V and J are TRBV15 and TRBJ2-3, with TRBD2 identical over 10 bases. The germline V gene encodes CDR1 LNHNV and CDR2 YYDKDF (reference sequence). The CDR3 is made up of 15 amino acids.